This TCR beta chain stems from a study of blood T cell repertoires in COVID-19. Whole-study context: The United States, Italy and Spain were the sources of the acute and convalescent COVID-19 samples.

This CDR3 is built from 16 residues. CDR1 is KGHSH and CDR2 is LQKENI in the germline V gene. Trimming removed 4 bases at V and 0 bases at J, with 13 bases between. Followed over time, Seattle patients had been enrolled while infection was active. This table comes from immunoSEQ multiplex PCR, and its TCRdb copy is limited to in-frame clones, with some not included. This table has about 250,000 clones, roughly 84% appearing once. Sequencing was done on a sample of peripheral blood. The receptor was derived from a human donor with COVID-19, enrolled during active disease. The donor label of this sample is uncertain. The chain recombines TRBV18 with TRBJ1-3; D remains unclear. The DNA for the CDR3 is TGTGCCAGCTCACAGCTCGGGGAGACCTCTGGAAACACCATATATTTT. Amino acid sequence: CASSQLGETSGNTIYF.